Sequencing of this T cell receptor beta chain was carried out in a study of T-cell reconstitution after alpha-beta-depleted transplantation in children. This CDR3 region has 11 residues. The V gene lost 4 bases and the J gene lost 8 bases, with 9 bases spanning the gap. Germline loops: CDR1 SGHAT, CDR2 FQNNGV. Preparation of the TCRbeta library involved a method that used unique molecular identifiers. In TCRdb, the PCR reads were re-called with MiXCR into one record per CDR3 protein. The table has around 670,000 distinct CDR3 sequences, about an eighth seen once; the top ten hold 0.79%. This sequence originates from a girl aged 2-10 years with congenital amegakaryocytic thrombocytopenia, due to receive a stem cell transplant. The input for sequencing was PBMCs, taken before TCRalphabeta/CD19-depleted stem cell transplant. The chain is built from TRBV11-2 and TRBJ2-7; possibly TRBD1 for D (6 bases). The chain's CDR3 is CASSSDRQQYF. CDR3 nucleotides: TGTGCCAGCAGCTCGGACAGACAGCAGTACTTC.